These 2 T cell receptor beta chains were all obtained from the same sample, sequenced in a study of T-cell memory formation after mild COVID-19. TCRdb analysed the 5' RACE reads with MiXCR anew, one entry per CDR3 protein. The sample includes fewer than 500,000 distinct CDR3 sequences, about 23% of them seen just once. Sequenced sample: PBMCs or a T cell subset sorted from them (not recorded which). These TCRs come from an adult woman who had mild COVID-19 (a few samples of this study predate the infection). Cell type and time point are not known.

There are a few counts of this clonotype. CDR3 region: CASSGLGGTSEQFF. As DNA, the CDR3 is TGTGCCAGTAGTGGCCTAGGAGGAACAAGTGAGCAGTTCTTC. This chain joins TRBV19 and TRBJ2-1, with D maybe TRBD2 (5 bases). Trimming stripped 5 bases from V and 9 bases from J, with 17 bases between. The CDR3 sequence is 14 residues long. Germline V gives CDR1 LNHDA, CDR2 SQIVND (reference sequence).

V usage is TRBV7-9 and J usage is TRBJ1-2; D gene uncertain. Germline-derived CDR1 and CDR2 are SEHNR and FQNEAQ (reference sequence). V lost 2 bases, J lost 2 bases, and 9 bases lay in between. This CDR3 is built from 14 residues. CDR3 sequence reads: CASSLSRLNYGYTF. The CDR3 DNA reads TGTGCCAGCAGCTTATCGCGGTTAAACTATGGCTACACCTTC.